The 4 T cell receptor beta chains below were found in one sample sequenced in a study of cytomegalovirus exposure and HLA in healthy donors. Repertoires were generated with immunoSEQ multiplex PCR, while TCRdb's copy carries only in-frame clones and drops some. The table has 150,000 to 180,000 clones, 75% to 90% seen once. Sequencing was done on a sample of PBMCs. These receptors came from a young man in good health and CMV-seropositive.

The CDR3: CASRGRLNTGELFF. The CDR3 DNA reads as TGTGCCAGCAGGGGCCGGCTAAACACCGGGGAGCTGTTTTTT. The J gene is TRBJ2-2, the V gene TRBV7-2, with D unresolved. Germline CDR1 is SGHTA and CDR2 is FQGNSA. Trimming took 6 bases from V and 2 from J, leaving 10 bases between them. The CDR3 runs 14 residues.

V usage is TRBV19 and J usage is TRBJ1-2; maybe TRBD1 (5 bases). There are 14 residues in the CDR3. Trimming pared 5 bases from V and 4 bases from J, leaving 14 bases between. The germline CDR1 and CDR2 sequences are LNHDA and SQIVND (reference sequence). The CDR3 protein is CASSPRGQIYGYTF. As DNA, the CDR3 is TGTGCCAGTAGTCCAAGGGGCCAGATCTATGGCTACACCTTC.

This chain links TRBV27 with TRBJ1-4, with D maybe TRBD1 (6 bases). The CDR3 spans 14 residues. CDR1 MNHEY and CDR2 SMNVEV come from the germline V gene (reference sequence). The V and J ends lost 10 bases and 8 bases respectively, with 20 bases between them. The CDR3 is CATRDRGGEEKLFF. As DNA, the CDR3 is TGTGCCACCCGAGATAGGGGGGGGGAGGAAAAACTGTTTTTT. The whole variable domain, remainder taken from reference TRBV27 and TRBJ1-4, is EAQVTQNPRYLITVTGKKLTVTCSQNMNHEYMSWYRQDPGLGLRQIYYSMNVEVTDKGDVPEGYKVSRKEKRNFPLILESPSPNQTSLYFCATRDRGGEEKLFFGSGTQLSVL.

The genes are TRBV25-1 and TRBJ1-4; weak D call: TRBD1 (5 bases). V was trimmed by 4 bases and J by 0 bases, leaving 12 bases between them. Looked up from germline, CDR1 is MGHDK and CDR2 is SYGVNS. The CDR3 spans 16 residues. CDR3 region: CASSVGVVTTNEKLFF. In nucleotides, the CDR3 is TGTGCCAGCAGTGTAGGGGTAGTAACAACTAATGAAAAACTGTTTTTT.